This T cell receptor beta chain was captured by sequencing in a study of blood T cell repertoires in COVID-19. In the study overall: The samples span acute and convalescent COVID-19 from the United States, Italy and Spain. T cells, B-cell-depleted T cells, or PBMCs supplied cDNA or gDNA.

All enrollees were roughly 18 to 90 years old and from 20 to 30 US areas. Using immunoSEQ multiplex PCR, the repertoire was profiled, and TCRdb retains in-frame clones only, with some absent. The table records over 350,000 clones, approximately 90% of them present only once. The CDR3 length is 15 residues. Germline values: CDR1 GTSNPN, CDR2 SVGIG (reference sequence). V shed 0 bases and J shed 2 bases, with 11 bases lying between them. This receptor was taken from a woman between 18 and 29 years old with acute COVID-19. The sequencing sample was made of PBMCs or T cells enriched from blood (not recorded which). V gene TRBV30 combines with J gene TRBJ2-1; a possible D gene is TRBD2 (7 bases). This chain's CDR3 is CAWSVGGVPYNEQFF. CDR3 in DNA: TGTGCCTGGAGTGTAGGGGGGGTCCCCTACAATGAGCAGTTCTTC.